The TCR beta chain described here comes from a study of blood T cell repertoires in COVID-19. Study details: There were acute and convalescent COVID-19 samples, and they came from the United States, Italy and Spain. T cells, B-cell-depleted T cells, or PBMCs supplied cDNA or gDNA.

Per the original methods: Using reference gene primer amplification, nucleated cell counts were estimated. The repertoire was sequenced with immunoSEQ multiplex PCR; TCRdb's copy has only in-frame clones and lacks some. V, J and clone size reflect that table, while D and trimming were determined from the DNA. The data hold about 130,000 clones, with over 75% observed a single time. The sequence was collected from a man older than 75 with active or convalescent COVID-19. The sequencing input was peripheral blood.

As DNA, the CDR3 is TGTGCCAGCCGACAGGCCCCCGCTCAAGAGACCCAGTACTTC. It specifies CASRQAPAQETQYF. V gene TRBV6-5 combines with J gene TRBJ2-5, with D possibly matching TRBD1 (6 bases). Per germline, CDR1 MNHEY and CDR2 SVGAGI. The CDR3 is made up of 14 amino acids. V was clipped by 8 bases and J by 2 bases, with 15 bases between them.